Listed here are 21 T cell receptor beta chains from one sample, sequenced in a study of ipilimumab plus nivolumab after autologous stem cell transplantation. Using immunoSEQ multiplex PCR, the repertoire was profiled, and TCRdb retains in-frame clones only, with some absent. The sample yields about 40,000 clones, nearly 95% seen once. This specimen consisted of PBMCs, obtained in a trial of ipilimumab plus nivolumab as post-transplant consolidation. These receptors came from a male donor with multiple myeloma.

The CDR3 spells CASSQRRGRTNEQFF. DNA for the CDR3: TGTGCCAGCAGCCAACGCAGGGGGCGTACCAATGAGCAGTTCTTC. The rearrangement joins TRBV14 to TRBJ2-1; TRBD1 aligns across 8 bases. There are 15 residues in the CDR3. The germline CDR1 and CDR2 sequences are SGHDN and FVKESK. The trim removed 2 bases at V and 6 bases at J, leaving 6 bases unmatched.

The chain is built from TRBV18 and TRBJ1-6; TRBD1 is a possible D gene (5 bases). V was cut by 1 base and J by 0 bases, with 16 bases left in between. Germline assignment: CDR1 KGHSH and CDR2 LQKENI. The CDR3 runs to 19 residues. The CDR3 loop is CASSPLGLRGSSYNSPLHF. For the CDR3, the DNA is TGTGCCAGCTCACCACTGGGCTTGAGGGGTAGCTCCTATAATTCACCCCTCCACTTT.

The rearrangement uses TRBV14 and TRBJ2-1, with 8 bases that match TRBD1. V lost 1 base and J lost 0; bases outside the gene matches: 8. The germline CDR1 and CDR2 sequences are SGHDN and FVKESK. The CDR3 has 18 amino acids. CDR3 region: CASSQGPRDRSSYNEQFF. The CDR3 DNA reads TGTGCCAGCAGCCAAGGCCCCCGGGACAGGTCCTCCTACAATGAGCAGTTCTTC.

The rearrangement joins TRBV28 to TRBJ2-7; D remains unclear. Germline V gene data show CDR1 as MDHEN and CDR2 as SYDVKM. This CDR3 comprises 12 residues. The V end lost 5 bases, the J end lost 3 bases, and 8 bases lay between the germline ends. The CDR3 nucleotides are TGTGCCAGCAGTCCCTGGAGCTACGAGCAGTACTTC. Residues: CASSPWSYEQYF.

This chain links TRBV9 with TRBJ2-1, with 10 bases aligning to TRBD2. The ends lost 3 bases at V and 1 base at J; junction bases unmatched: 16. This CDR3 is built from 20 residues. Germline V gene lookup returns CDR1 SGDLS and CDR2 YYNGEE. The CDR3 bases are TGTGCCAGCAGCGCCTTACCGGGACTAGCGCCACGACAATCCTACAATGAGCAGTTCTTC. It specifies CASSALPGLAPRQSYNEQFF.

The genes are TRBV18 and TRBJ1-1; 9 nucleotides match TRBD1. J lost 3 bases, V lost 2 bases, and 7 bases had no gene match. Per germline, CDR1 KGHSH and CDR2 LQKENI. The CDR3 runs 16 residues. CDR3 nucleotide sequence: TGTGCCAGCTCACCAACACAGGGGGCTGGGGACACTGAAGCTTTCTTT. It is translated as CASSPTQGAGDTEAFF.

The chain employs TRBV28 and TRBJ2-1, with a weak D call TRBD1 (5 bases). The CDR3 is 15 residues long. V was cut by 6 bases and J by 1 base, with 13 bases left in between. CDR1 is MDHEN and CDR2 is SYDVKM in the germline V gene. The chain's CDR3 is CASRHNRLSYNEQFF. CDR3 DNA: TGTGCCAGCAGGCATAACAGGCTATCCTACAATGAGCAGTTCTTC.

The genes are TRBV6-5 and TRBJ1-5; D gene ambiguous. Germline lookup yields CDR1 MNHEY and CDR2 SVGAGI. The CDR3 length is 15 residues. V lost 0 bases to trimming and J lost 3 bases, with 9 bases between them. The CDR3 region is CASSYSRQSNQPQHF. In DNA, the CDR3 is TGTGCCAGCAGTTACTCCAGGCAGTCCAATCAGCCCCAGCATTTT.

The chain combines TRBV6-5 with TRBJ2-7; 11 positions match TRBD1. Germline loops: CDR1 MNHEY, CDR2 SVGAGI. The CDR3 is made up of 15 amino acids. The V and J ends lost 0 bases and 6 bases, in that order; junction bases with no gene match: 4. CDR3 in amino acids: CASSYSGQGVGEQYF. CDR3 DNA sequence: TGTGCCAGCAGTTACTCGGGACAGGGGGTAGGCGAGCAGTACTTC.

This chain joins TRBV7-9 and TRBJ1-1; 7 bases match TRBD1. CDR3 length equals 16 residues. Trimming at V came to 4 bases and at J to 0 bases, leaving 8 bases not matched to a gene. The germline V gene has CDR1 SEHNR and CDR2 FQNEAQ (reference sequence). Here the CDR3 reads CASSSRQGIMNTEAFF. DNA of the CDR3: TGTGCCAGCAGCTCCAGACAGGGAATCATGAACACTGAAGCTTTCTTT. Based on the CDR3 plus reference TRBV7-9 and TRBJ1-1, the full variable domain is DTGVSQNPRHKITKRGQNVTFRCDPISEHNRLYWYRQTLGQGPEFLTYFQNEAQLEKSRLLSDRFSAERPKGSFSTLEIQRTEQGDSAMYLCASSSRQGIMNTEAFFGQGTRLTVV.

The chain uses TRBV7-2 and TRBJ2-5, with D possibly TRBD1 on 6 matching bases. The DNA end lines up better with TRBJ2-7; the J call may be wrong. Looked up from germline, CDR1 is SGHTA and CDR2 is FQGNSA. This CDR3 has 15 residues. CDR3 in amino acids: CASSLAAGDPYEQYF. The CDR3 coding sequence is TGTGCCAGCAGCTTAGCAGCAGGGGACCCCTACGAGCAGTACTTC.

CDR3 in amino acids: CASSIDFQASGQYF. CDR3 DNA sequence: TGTGCCAGTAGTATAGATTTTCAGGCTAGCGGGCAGTATTTT. V and J are TRBV19 and TRBJ2-3; 7 nucleotides align to TRBD2. CDR3 length: 14 residues. CDR1 and CDR2 (germline): LNHDA, SQIVND (reference sequence). The trim removed 0 bases at V and 11 bases at J, leaving 8 bases unmatched.

This chain joins TRBV5-8 and TRBJ2-7; D is undetermined. The V end was cut by 4 bases, the J end by 0 bases, with 14 bases between. CDR1 is SGHTS, CDR2 YDEGEE, per germline. The CDR3 spans 15 residues. The CDR3 spells CASSQGPLPSYEQYF. The CDR3 DNA sequence: TGTGCCAGCAGCCAAGGACCGCTGCCCTCCTACGAGCAGTACTTC.

The V gene is TRBV28, the J gene TRBJ2-1; D assignment may be TRBD1 or TRBD2 (6 bases each). With 2 bases removed from V and 3 bases from J, the gap between germline ends came to 8 bases. Per germline, CDR1 MDHEN and CDR2 SYDVKM. The CDR3 consists of 14 residues. The CDR3 sequence is CASSLGGGYNEQFF. The CDR3 DNA is TGTGCCAGCAGTTTAGGAGGGGGCTACAATGAGCAGTTCTTC.

A note on this clone: At one end, the junction sequence differs from germline, possibly due to a read error. J is TRBJ2-7 and V is TRBV6-1; D not certain. This CDR3 region has 12 residues. Germline lookup yields CDR1 MNHNS and CDR2 SASEGT. The CDR3 sequence: CASSETQISPNF. The CDR3, as DNA: TGTGCCAGCAGTGAGACCCAGATCTCCCCCAATTTC.

This clone was picked up one time. CDR3 residues: CASSMGAGGEKLFF. CDR3 DNA: TGTGCCAGCAGCATGGGGGCAGGGGGTGAAAAACTGTTTTTT. The chain uses TRBV5-6 and TRBJ1-4, with TRBD1 matching over 7 bases. Germline lookup yields CDR1 SGHDT and CDR2 YYEEEE. V gave up 4 bases and J gave up 7 bases; unmatched junction bases: 7. The CDR3 contains 14 residues.

The chain has TRBV11-2 and TRBJ2-3; maybe TRBD1 (5 bases). The CDR3 is 15 amino acids. Trimming pared 1 base from V and 0 bases from J, leaving 8 bases between. Germline CDR1 is SGHAT and CDR2 is FQNNGV. The CDR3 sequence is CASSLGSGSTDTQYF. In nucleotides, the CDR3 is TGTGCCAGCAGCTTAGGGTCAGGGAGCACAGATACGCAGTATTTT.

As concerns this clone: The sample has other DNA sequences that encode this CDR3 too. The chain employs TRBV7-9 and TRBJ2-5; TRBD1 agrees at 7 bases. The length of the CDR3 is 14 residues. The V gene's germline CDR1 is SEHNR and CDR2 FQNEAQ (reference sequence). The ends lost 2 bases at V and 3 bases at J; junction bases unmatched: 3. The DNA for the CDR3 is TGTGCCAGCAGCTTATCTACAGGGGAAGAGACCCAGTACTTC. As protein: CASSLSTGEETQYF.

This chain's CDR3 is CASSIAGMAYNEQFF. As DNA, the CDR3 is TGTGCCAGTAGTATAGCGGGGATGGCCTACAATGAGCAGTTCTTC. The chain joins TRBV19 to TRBJ2-1; perhaps TRBD2 as D (5 bases). The CDR3 sequence is 15 residues long. Trimming took off 1 base at V and 2 bases at J, with 9 bases between the two ends. The germline CDR1 and CDR2 sequences are LNHDA and SQIVND (reference sequence). The full variable domain, rest sourced from reference TRBV19 and TRBJ2-1, is DGGITQSPKYLFRKEGQNVTLSCEQNLNHDAMYWYRQDPGQGLRLIYYSQIVNDFQKGDIAEGYSVSREKKESFPLTVTSAQKNPTAFYLCASSIAGMAYNEQFFGPGTRLTVL.

The chain has TRBV25-1 and TRBJ1-2; weak D call: TRBD1 (5 bases). The germline V and J ends were trimmed by 6 bases and 5 bases, with 13 bases remaining between them. The germline V gene has CDR1 MGHDK and CDR2 SYGVNS. The CDR3 has 13 amino acids. DNA of the CDR3: TGTGCCAGCAGACAGGAGCGAGCTTATGGCTACACCTTC. Translating gives CASRQERAYGYTF.

On this clone itself: Additional DNA sequences in this sample encode the identical CDR3. This sequence joins TRBV19 and TRBJ2-1; D might be TRBD2 (5 bases). The germline V gene encodes CDR1 LNHDA and CDR2 SQIVND (reference sequence). Trimming removed 1 base at V and 0 bases at J, with 7 bases between. The CDR3 has 15 amino acids. CDR3 DNA sequence: TGTGCCAGTAGTATAGGTACTAGCTCCTACAATGAGCAGTTCTTC. It codes for CASSIGTSSYNEQFF.